This record covers a single T cell receptor beta chain. The antigen remains unidentified. It was with 60 Vbeta and 13 Jbeta primers that the PCR ran. Some clones are missing from TCRdb's copy, which holds only in-frame ones; the method was immunoSEQ multiplex PCR. The sample has 160,000 or so clones; approximately 78% are singletons. The data are from a study of cytomegalovirus exposure and HLA in healthy donors. Regarding the study as a whole: Around 18,000 TCR beta sequences were associated with HLA alleles at 0.05 false discovery rate in a later analysis. Highly shared variants forming one cluster were likely a sequencing artifact.

CDR3 size: 11 residues. Germline CDR1 and CDR2: MNHNS and SASEGT. Trimming left V 1 base short and J 13 bases short, with 8 bases between. V and J are TRBV6-1 and TRBJ2-1; tentative D call: TRBD1 (5 bases). The clonotype originates from a male donor in good health and CMV-seronegative. Sequencing used PBMCs. The CDR3 DNA reads TGTGCCAGCAGTGAAGGGACAAACCAGTTCTTC. As protein: CASSEGTNQFF.